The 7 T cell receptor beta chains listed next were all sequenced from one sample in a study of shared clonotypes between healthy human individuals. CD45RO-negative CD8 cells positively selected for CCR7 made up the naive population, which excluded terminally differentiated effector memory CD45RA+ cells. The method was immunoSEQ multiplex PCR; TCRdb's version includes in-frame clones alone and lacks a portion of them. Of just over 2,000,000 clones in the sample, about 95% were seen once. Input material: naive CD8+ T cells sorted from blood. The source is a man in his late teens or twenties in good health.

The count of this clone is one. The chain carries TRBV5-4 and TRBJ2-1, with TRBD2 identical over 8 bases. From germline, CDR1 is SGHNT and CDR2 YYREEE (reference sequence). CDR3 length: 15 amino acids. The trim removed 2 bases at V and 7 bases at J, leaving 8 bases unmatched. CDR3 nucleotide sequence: TGTGCCAGCAGCTTTATCGGGGGGGCGTGGAATGAGCAGTTCTTC. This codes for CASSFIGGAWNEQFF.

CDR3 sequence: CASSVREGLVDTQYF. The CDR3 bases are TGTGCCAGCAGCGTCCGGGAGGGCCTGGTAGATACGCAGTATTTT. The chain combines TRBV9 with TRBJ2-3; TRBD2 agrees at 8 bases. This CDR3 contains 15 residues. The germline V gene encodes CDR1 SGDLS and CDR2 YYNGEE. The J segment lost 5 bases and the V segment lost 2 bases, leaving 7 bases of the junction unmatched.

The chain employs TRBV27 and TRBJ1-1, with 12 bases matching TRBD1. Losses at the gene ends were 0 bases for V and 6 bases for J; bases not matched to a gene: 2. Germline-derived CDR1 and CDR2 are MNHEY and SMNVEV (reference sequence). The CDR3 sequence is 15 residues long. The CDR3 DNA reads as TGTGCCAGCAGTTTATCGGGACAGGGGGCCTCTGAAGCTTTCTTT. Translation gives CASSLSGQGASEAFF.

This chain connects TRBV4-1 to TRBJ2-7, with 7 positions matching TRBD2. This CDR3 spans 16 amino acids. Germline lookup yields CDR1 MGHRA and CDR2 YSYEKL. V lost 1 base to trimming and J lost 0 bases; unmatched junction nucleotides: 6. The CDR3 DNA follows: TGCGCCAGCAGCCAAGGTCTAGCGGAGAGCTCCTACGAGCAGTACTTC. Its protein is CASSQGLAESSYEQYF.

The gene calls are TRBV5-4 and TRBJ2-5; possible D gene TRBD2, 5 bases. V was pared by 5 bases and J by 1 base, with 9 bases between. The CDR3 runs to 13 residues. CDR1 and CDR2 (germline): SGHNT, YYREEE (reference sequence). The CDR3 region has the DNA TGTGCCAGCAGAGAGGGTACCCAAGAGACCCAGTACTTC. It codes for CASREGTQETQYF.

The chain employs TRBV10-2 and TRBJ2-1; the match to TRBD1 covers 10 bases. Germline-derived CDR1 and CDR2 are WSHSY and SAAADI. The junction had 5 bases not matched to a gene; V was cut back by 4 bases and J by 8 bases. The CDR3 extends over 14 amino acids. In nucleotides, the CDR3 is TGCGCCAGCAGTGGCCGGGACAGGGGCCATGAGCAGTTCTTC. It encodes CASSGRDRGHEQFF.

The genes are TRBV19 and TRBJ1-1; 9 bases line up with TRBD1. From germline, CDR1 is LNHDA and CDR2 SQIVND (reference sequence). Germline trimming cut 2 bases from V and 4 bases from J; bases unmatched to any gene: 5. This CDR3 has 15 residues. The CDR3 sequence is CASSIWDRVRTEAFF. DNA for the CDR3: TGTGCCAGTAGTATATGGGACAGGGTCCGCACTGAAGCTTTCTTT.